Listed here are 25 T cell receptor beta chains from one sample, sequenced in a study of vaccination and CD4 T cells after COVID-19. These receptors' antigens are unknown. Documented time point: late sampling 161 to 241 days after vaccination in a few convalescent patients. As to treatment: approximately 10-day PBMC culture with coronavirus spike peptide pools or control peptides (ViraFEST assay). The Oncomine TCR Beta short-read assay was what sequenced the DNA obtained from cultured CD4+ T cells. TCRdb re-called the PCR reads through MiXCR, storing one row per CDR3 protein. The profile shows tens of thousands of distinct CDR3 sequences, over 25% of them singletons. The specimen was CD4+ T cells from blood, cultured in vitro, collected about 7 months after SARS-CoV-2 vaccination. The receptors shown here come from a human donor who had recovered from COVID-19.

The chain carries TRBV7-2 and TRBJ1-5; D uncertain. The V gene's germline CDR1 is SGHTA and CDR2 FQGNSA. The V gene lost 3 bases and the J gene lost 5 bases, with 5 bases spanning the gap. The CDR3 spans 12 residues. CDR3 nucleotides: TGTGCCAGCAGCTTTTCTCATCAGCCCCAGCATTTT. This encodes CASSFSHQPQHF.

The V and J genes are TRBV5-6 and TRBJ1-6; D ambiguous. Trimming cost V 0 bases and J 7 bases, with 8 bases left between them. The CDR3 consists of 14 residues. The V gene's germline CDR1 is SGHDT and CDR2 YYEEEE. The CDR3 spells CASSLAKVNSPLHF. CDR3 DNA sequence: TGTGCCAGCAGCTTGGCGAAGGTGAATTCACCCCTCCACTTT.

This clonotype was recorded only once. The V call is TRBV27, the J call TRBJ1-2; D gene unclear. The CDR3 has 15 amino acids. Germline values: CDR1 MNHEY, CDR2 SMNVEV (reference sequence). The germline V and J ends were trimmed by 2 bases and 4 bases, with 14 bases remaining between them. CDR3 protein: CASSLNRGKTYGYTF. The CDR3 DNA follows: TGTGCCAGCAGTTTAAATAGAGGGAAAACCTATGGCTACACCTTC.

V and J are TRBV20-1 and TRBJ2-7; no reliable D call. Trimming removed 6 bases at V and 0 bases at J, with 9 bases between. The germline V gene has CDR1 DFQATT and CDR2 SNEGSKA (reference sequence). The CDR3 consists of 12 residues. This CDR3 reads CSAWEDSYEQYF. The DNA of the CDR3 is TGCAGTGCCTGGGAAGACTCCTACGAGCAGTACTTC.

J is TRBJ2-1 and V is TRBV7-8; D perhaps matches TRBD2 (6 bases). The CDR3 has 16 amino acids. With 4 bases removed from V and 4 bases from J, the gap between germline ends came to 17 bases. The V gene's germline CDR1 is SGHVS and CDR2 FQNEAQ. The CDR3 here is CASSWWGGGRYNEQFF. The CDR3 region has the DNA TGTGCCAGCAGCTGGTGGGGAGGTGGTAGGTACAATGAGCAGTTCTTC.

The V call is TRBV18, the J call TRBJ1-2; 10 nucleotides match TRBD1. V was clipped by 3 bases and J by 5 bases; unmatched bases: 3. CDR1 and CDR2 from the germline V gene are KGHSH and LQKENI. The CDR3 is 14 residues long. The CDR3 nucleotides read TGTGCCAGCTCACCGTCGGACAGGGGGTATGGCTACACCTTC. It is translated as CASSPSDRGYGYTF.

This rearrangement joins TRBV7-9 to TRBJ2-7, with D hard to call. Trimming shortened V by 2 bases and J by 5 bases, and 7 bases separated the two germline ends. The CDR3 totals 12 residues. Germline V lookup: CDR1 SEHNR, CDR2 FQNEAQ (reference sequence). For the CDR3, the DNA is TGTGCCAGCAGCTTACCCTGGGACGAGCAGTACTTC. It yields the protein CASSLPWDEQYF.

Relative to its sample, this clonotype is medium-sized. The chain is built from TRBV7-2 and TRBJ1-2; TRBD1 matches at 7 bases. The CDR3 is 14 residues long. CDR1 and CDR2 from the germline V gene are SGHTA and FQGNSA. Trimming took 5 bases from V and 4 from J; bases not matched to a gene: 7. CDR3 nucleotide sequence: TGTGCCAGCAGCCCGGACAGGCAGTCCTATGGCTACACCTTC. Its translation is CASSPDRQSYGYTF.

The CDR3 is CSARGHRDEATNEQFF. The CDR3 DNA reads TGCAGTGCTAGAGGTCACCGGGACGAGGCGACCAATGAGCAGTTCTTC. This rearrangement joins TRBV20-1 to TRBJ2-1; D is tentatively TRBD1 or TRBD2 (5 bases each). The ends were cut back, 1 base at V and 6 bases at J, with 19 bases in the middle. This CDR3 spans 16 amino acids. The V gene's germline CDR1 is DFQATT and CDR2 SNEGSKA (reference sequence).

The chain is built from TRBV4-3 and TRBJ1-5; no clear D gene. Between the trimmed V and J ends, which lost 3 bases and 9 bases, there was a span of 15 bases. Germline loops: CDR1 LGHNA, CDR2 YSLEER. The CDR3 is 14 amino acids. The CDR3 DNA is TGCGCCAGCAGCCAGGGTTCGGGCTCTCGGCCCCAGCATTTT. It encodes CASSQGSGSRPQHF.

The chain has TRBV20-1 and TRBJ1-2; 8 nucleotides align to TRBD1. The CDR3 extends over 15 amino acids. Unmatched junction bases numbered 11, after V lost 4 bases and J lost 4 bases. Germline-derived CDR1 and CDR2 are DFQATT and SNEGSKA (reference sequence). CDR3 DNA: TGCAGTGCTATAACGGCAGGGGGCAATAGCTATGGCTACACCTTC. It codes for CSAITAGGNSYGYTF.

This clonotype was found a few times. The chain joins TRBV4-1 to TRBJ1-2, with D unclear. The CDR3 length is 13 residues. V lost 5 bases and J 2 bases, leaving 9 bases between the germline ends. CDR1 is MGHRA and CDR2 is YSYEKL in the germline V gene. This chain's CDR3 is CASSGSGNYGYTF. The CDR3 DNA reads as TGCGCCAGCAGCGGGTCTGGGAACTATGGCTACACCTTC.

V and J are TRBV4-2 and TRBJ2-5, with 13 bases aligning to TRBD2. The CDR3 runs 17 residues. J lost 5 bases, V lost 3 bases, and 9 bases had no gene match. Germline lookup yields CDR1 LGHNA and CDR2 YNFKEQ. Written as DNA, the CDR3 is TGTGCCAGCAGCCACCCGGTCGGGACTAGCGGGACGGAGACCCAGTACTTC. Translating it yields CASSHPVGTSGTETQYF.

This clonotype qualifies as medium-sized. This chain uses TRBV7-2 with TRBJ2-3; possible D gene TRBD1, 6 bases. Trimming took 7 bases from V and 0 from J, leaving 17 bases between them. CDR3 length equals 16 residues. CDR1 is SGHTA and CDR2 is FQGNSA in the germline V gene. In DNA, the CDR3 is TGTGCCAGCACCCATTCGGGGACACCTAGCACAGATACGCAGTATTTT. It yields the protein CASTHSGTPSTDTQYF.

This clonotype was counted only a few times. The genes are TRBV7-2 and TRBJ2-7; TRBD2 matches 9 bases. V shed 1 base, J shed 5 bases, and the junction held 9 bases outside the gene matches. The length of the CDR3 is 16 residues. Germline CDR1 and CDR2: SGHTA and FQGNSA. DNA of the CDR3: TGTGCCAGCAGCTTAGTTGGCGGGAGGGCCGGTAACGAGCAGTACTTC. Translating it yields CASSLVGGRAGNEQYF.

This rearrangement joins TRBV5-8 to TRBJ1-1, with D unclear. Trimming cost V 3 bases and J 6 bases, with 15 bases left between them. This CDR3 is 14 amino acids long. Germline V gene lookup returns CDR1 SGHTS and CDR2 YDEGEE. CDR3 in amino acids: CASSSSPARAEAFF. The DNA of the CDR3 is TGTGCCAGCAGCTCCTCCCCCGCCCGCGCTGAAGCTTTCTTT. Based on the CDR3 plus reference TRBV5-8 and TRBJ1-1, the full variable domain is EAGVTQSPTHLIKTRGQQATLRCSPISGHTSVYWYQQALGLGLQFLLWYDEGEERNRGNFPPRFSGRQFPNYSSELNVNALELEDSALYLCASSSSPARAEAFFGQGTRLTVV.

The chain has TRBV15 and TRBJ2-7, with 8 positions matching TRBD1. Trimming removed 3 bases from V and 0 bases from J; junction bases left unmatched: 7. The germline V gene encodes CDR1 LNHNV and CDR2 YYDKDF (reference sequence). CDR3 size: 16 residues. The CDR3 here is CATSSPDRASSYEQYF. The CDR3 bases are TGTGCCACCAGCAGTCCGGACAGGGCAAGCTCCTACGAGCAGTACTTC.

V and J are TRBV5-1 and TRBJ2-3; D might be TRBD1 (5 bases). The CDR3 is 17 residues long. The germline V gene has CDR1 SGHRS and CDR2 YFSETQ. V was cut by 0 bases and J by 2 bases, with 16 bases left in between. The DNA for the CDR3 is TGCGCCAGCAGCTTGGCCAGGGCAGGTGGAGCCACAGATACGCAGTATTTT. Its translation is CASSLARAGGATDTQYF.

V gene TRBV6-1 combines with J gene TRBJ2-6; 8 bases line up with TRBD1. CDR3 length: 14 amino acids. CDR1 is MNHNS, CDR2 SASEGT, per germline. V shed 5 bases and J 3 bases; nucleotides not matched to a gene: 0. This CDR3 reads CASSTGGGANVLTF. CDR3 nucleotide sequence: TGTGCCAGCAGTACAGGGGGTGGGGCCAACGTCCTGACTTTC.

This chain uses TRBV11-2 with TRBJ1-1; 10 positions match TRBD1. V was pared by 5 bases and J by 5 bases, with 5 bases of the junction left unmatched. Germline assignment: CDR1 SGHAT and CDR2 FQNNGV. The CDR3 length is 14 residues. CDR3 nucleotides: TGTGCCAGCAGCAGGGACAGGGGAGGGACTGAAGCTTTCTTT. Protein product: CASSRDRGGTEAFF.

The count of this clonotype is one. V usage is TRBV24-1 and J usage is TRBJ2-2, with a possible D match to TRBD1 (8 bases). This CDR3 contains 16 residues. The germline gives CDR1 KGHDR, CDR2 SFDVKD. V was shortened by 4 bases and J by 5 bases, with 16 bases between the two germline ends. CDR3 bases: TGTGCCACCAGTGAGGAAGGACAGGGAGGGACCGGGGAGCTGTTTTTT. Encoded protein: CATSEEGQGGTGELFF.

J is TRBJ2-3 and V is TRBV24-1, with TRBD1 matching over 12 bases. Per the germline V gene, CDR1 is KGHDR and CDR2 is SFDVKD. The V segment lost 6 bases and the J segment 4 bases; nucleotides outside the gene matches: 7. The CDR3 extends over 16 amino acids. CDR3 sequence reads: CATSNGDRGRPDTQYF. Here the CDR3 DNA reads TGTGCCACCAGTAATGGGGACAGGGGGCGCCCAGATACGCAGTATTTT.

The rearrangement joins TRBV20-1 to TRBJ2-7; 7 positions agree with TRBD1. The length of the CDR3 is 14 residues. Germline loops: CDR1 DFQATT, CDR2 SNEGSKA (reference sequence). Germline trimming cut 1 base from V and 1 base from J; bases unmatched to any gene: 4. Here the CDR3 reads CSARAGTASYEQYF. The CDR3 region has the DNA TGCAGTGCTAGAGCCGGGACAGCTTCCTACGAGCAGTACTTC.

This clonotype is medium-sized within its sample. This chain's CDR3 is CASSLAGVSYNEQFF. In nucleotides, the CDR3 is TGTGCCAGCAGCTTAGCGGGAGTATCCTACAATGAGCAGTTCTTC. This rearrangement joins TRBV7-2 to TRBJ2-1, with a tentative D call TRBD2 (5 bases). Between the trimmed V and J ends, which lost 0 bases and 1 base, there was a span of 7 bases. The CDR3 loop spans 15 amino acids. CDR1 SGHTA and CDR2 FQGNSA come from the germline V gene.

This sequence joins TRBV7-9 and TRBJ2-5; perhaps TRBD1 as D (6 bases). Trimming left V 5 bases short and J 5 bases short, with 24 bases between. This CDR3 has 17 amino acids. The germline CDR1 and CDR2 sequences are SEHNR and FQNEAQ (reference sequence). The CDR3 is CASSPRTRQEAVETQYF. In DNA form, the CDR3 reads TGTGCCAGCAGCCCCCGAACGAGACAGGAGGCTGTGGAGACCCAGTACTTC.